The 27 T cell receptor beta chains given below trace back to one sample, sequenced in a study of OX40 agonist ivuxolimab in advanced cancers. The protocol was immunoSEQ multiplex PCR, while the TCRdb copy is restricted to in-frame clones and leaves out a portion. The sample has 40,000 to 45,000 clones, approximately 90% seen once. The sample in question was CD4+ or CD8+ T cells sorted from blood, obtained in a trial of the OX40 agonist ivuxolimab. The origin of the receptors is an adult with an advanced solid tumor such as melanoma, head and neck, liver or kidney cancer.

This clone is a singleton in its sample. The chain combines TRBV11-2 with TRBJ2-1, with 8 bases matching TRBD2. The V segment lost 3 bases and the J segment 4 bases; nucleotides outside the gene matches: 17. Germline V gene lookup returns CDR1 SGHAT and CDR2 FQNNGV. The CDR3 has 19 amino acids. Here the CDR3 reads CASSLLLAGSKGAYNEQFF. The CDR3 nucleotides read TGTGCCAGCAGCTTGCTGCTAGCGGGTAGCAAAGGGGCTTACAATGAGCAGTTCTTC.

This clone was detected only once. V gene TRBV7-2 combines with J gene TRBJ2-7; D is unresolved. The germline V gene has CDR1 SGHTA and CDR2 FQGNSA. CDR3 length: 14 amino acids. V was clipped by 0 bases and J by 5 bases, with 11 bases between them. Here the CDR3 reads CASSLARKTHEQYF. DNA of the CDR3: TGTGCCAGCAGCTTAGCCAGGAAAACCCACGAGCAGTACTTC.

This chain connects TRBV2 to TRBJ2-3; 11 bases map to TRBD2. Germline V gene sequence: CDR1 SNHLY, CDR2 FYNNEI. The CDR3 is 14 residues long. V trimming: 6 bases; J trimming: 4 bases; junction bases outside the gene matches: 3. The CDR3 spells CASSQLAGADTQYF. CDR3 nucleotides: TGTGCCAGCAGCCAACTAGCGGGAGCAGATACGCAGTATTTT.

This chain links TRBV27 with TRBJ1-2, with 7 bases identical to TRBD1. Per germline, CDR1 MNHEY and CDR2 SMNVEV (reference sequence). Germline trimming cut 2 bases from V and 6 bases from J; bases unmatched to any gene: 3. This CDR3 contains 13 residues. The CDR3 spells CASSLGRGNGYTF. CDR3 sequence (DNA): TGTGCCAGCAGTTTAGGCAGGGGGAATGGCTACACCTTC.

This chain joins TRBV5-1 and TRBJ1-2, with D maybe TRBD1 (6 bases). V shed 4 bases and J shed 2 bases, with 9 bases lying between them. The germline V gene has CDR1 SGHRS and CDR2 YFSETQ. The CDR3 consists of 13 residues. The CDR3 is CASSRGQNYGYTF. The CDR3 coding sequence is TGCGCCAGCAGCCGCGGACAGAACTATGGCTACACCTTC.

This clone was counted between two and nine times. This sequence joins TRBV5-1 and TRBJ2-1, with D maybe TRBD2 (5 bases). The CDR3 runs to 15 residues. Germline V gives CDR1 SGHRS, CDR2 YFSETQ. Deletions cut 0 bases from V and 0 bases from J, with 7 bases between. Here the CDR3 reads CASSLVGSSYNEQFF. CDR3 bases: TGCGCCAGCAGCTTGGTAGGGAGCTCCTACAATGAGCAGTTCTTC.

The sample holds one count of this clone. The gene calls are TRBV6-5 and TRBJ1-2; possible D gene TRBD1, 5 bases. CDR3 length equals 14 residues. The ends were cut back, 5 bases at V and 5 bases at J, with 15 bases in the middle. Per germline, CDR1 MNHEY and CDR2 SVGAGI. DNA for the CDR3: TGTGCCAGCAGTCGGCCGGGACGGGGTTATGGCTACACCTTC. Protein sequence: CASSRPGRGYGYTF.

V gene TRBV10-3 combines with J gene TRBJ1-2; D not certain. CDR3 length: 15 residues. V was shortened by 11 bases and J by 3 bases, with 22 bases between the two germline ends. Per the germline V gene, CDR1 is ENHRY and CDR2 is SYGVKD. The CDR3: CASSTSLFLDYGYTF. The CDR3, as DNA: TGTGCCTCAAGCACGTCCCTCTTTCTAGACTATGGCTACACCTTC.

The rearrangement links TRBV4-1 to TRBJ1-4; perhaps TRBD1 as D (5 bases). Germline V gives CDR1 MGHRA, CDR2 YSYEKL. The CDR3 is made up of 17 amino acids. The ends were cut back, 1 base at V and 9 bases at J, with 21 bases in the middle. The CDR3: CASSQGGFSGGGKKLFF. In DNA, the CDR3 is TGCGCCAGCAGCCAAGGTGGATTTAGTGGCGGGGGGAAAAAACTGTTTTTT.

CDR3 in DNA: TGCGCCAGCAGCTTACCTCCAGTGGAGAGGAATGGCTACACCTTC. It is translated as CASSLPPVERNGYTF. The chain couples TRBV5-1 to TRBJ1-2; D gene unclear. V was cut by 2 bases and J by 6 bases, with 17 bases left in between. Germline CDR1 SGHRS, CDR2 YFSETQ. This CDR3 is built from 15 residues.

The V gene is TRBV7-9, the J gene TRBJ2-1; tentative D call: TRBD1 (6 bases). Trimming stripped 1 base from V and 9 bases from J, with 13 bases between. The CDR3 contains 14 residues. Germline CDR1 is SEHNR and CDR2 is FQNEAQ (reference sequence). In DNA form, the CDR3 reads TGTGCCAGCAGCTTAGGACAGGTCCAGGCTGAGCAGTTCTTC. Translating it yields CASSLGQVQAEQFF.

CDR3 sequence: CASSQGLVTEQFF. The DNA for the CDR3 is TGCGCCAGCAGCCAGGGACTAGTCACTGAGCAGTTCTTC. The rearrangement uses TRBV5-1 and TRBJ2-1, with 8 bases matching TRBD2. The CDR3 is 13 residues long. From germline, CDR1 is SGHRS and CDR2 YFSETQ. J lost 9 bases, V lost 4 bases, and 6 bases had no gene match. Using reference TRBV5-1 and TRBJ2-1 for the parts outside the CDR3, the full variable domain is KAGVTQTPRYLIKTRGQQVTLSCSPISGHRSVSWYQQTPGQGLQFLFEYFSETQRNKGNFPGRFSGRQFSNSRSEMNVSTLELGDSALYLCASSQGLVTEQFFGPGTRLTVL.

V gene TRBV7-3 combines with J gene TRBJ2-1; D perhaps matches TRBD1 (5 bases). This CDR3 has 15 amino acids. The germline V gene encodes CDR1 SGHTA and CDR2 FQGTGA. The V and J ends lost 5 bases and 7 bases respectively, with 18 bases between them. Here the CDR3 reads CASSLDVVRANEQFF. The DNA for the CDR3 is TGTGCCAGCAGCCTAGATGTCGTCAGGGCGAATGAGCAGTTCTTC.

Here the CDR3 reads CASSARDREKNRGYEQYF. The CDR3 DNA follows: TGTGCCAGCAGCGCCCGGGACAGGGAAAAGAATCGAGGATACGAGCAGTACTTC. The chain is built from TRBV7-9 and TRBJ2-7; 9 bases map to TRBD1. This CDR3 comprises 18 residues. After removal of 5 bases from V and 4 bases from J, the junction contained 18 bases not matched to a gene. Germline-derived CDR1 and CDR2 are SEHNR and FQNEAQ (reference sequence).

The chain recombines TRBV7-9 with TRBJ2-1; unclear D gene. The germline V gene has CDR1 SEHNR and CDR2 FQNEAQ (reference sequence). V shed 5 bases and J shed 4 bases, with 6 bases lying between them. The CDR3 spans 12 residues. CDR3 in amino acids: CASSPDYNEQFF. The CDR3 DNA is TGTGCCAGCAGCCCAGATTACAATGAGCAGTTCTTC.

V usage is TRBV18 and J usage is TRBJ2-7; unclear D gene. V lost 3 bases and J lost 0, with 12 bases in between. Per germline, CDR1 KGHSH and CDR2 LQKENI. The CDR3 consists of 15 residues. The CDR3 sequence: CASSPLWSYSYEQYF. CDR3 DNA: TGTGCCAGCTCACCGCTATGGAGTTACTCCTACGAGCAGTACTTC.

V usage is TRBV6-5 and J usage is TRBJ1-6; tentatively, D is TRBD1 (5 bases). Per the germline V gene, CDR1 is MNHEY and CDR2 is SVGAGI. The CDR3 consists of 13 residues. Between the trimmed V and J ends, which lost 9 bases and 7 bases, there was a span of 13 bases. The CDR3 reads CASGDGWNSPLHF. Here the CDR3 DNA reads TGTGCCAGTGGGGACGGATGGAATTCACCCCTCCACTTT.

The CDR3 bases are TGTGCCAGCTCACCCGGACTAGCGGGATCTAACGAGCAGTACTTC. This codes for CASSPGLAGSNEQYF. This chain connects TRBV18 to TRBJ2-7, with 12 nucleotides matching TRBD2. Germline V CDR1 and CDR2: KGHSH, LQKENI. CDR3 size: 15 residues. V shed 3 bases, J shed 5 bases, and the junction held 5 bases outside the gene matches.

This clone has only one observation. For the CDR3, the DNA is TGTGCCTGGAGTGTAACGCCTCATGGGGGCTACACCTTC. This translates into CAWSVTPHGGYTF. The chain combines TRBV30 with TRBJ1-2; the D is unclear. Germline CDR1 GTSNPN, CDR2 SVGIG (reference sequence). The V and J ends lost 0 bases and 8 bases respectively, with 13 bases between them. CDR3 length: 13 residues.

The CDR3 sequence is CASSEIAGYEQYF. The CDR3 bases are TGCGCCAGCAGCGAAATAGCGGGCTACGAGCAGTACTTC. This sequence joins TRBV5-1 and TRBJ2-7; 7 bases are a match to TRBD2. CDR1 and CDR2 from the germline V gene are SGHRS and YFSETQ. Trimming at V came to 4 bases and at J to 3 bases, leaving 4 bases not matched to a gene. This CDR3 has 13 amino acids.

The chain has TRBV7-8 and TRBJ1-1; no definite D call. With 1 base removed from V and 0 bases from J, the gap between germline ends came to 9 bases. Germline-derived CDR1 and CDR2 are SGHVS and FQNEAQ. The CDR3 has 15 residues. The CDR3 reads CASSLEGSMNTEAFF. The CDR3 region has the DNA TGTGCCAGCAGCTTAGAGGGCAGCATGAACACTGAAGCTTTCTTT. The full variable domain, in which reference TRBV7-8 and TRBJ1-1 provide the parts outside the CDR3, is GAGVSQSPRYKVAKRGQDVALRCDPISGHVSLFWYQQALGQGPEFLTYFQNEAQLDKSGLPSDRFFAERPEGSVSTLKIQRTQQEDSAVYLCASSLEGSMNTEAFFGQGTRLTVV.

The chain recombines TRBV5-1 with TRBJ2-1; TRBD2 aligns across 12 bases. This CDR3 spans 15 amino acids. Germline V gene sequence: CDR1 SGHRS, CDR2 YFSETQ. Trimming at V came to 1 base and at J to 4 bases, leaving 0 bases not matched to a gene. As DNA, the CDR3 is TGCGCCAGCAGCTTGACTAGCGGGAGGTACAATGAGCAGTTCTTC. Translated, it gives CASSLTSGRYNEQFF.

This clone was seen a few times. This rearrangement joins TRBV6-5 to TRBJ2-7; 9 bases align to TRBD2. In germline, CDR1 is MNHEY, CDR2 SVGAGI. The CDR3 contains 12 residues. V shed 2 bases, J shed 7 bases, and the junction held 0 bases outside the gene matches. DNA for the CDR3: TGTGCCAGCAGTTACAGCGGGAGGGAGCAGTACTTC. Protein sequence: CASSYSGREQYF.

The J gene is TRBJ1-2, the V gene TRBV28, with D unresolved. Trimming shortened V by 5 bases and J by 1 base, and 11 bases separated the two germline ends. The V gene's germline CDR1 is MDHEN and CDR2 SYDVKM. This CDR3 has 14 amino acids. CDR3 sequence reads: CASSPEGINYGYTF. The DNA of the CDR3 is TGTGCCAGCAGTCCGGAGGGTATTAACTATGGCTACACCTTC.

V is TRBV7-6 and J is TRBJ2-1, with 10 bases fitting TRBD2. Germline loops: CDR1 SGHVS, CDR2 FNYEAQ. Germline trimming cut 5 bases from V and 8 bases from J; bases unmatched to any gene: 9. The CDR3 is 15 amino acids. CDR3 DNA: TGTGCCAGCAGCCCCCCTAGCGGGAGTTTAGATGAGCAGTTCTTC. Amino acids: CASSPPSGSLDEQFF.

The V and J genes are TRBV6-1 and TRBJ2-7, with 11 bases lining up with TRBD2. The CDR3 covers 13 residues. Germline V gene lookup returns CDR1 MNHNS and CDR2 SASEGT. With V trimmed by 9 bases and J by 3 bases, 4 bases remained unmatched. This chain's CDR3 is CASRLAGYYEQYF. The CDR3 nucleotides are TGTGCCAGTAGACTAGCGGGATACTACGAGCAGTACTTC.

The CDR3 loop is CSVPSRTEIYNEQFF. In DNA, the CDR3 is TGCAGCGTTCCCTCCCGGACAGAGATCTACAATGAGCAGTTCTTC. The chain employs TRBV29-1 and TRBJ2-1; TRBD1 might be the D (6 bases). V shed 5 bases and J shed 3 bases, with 17 bases lying between them. Germline CDR1 SQVTM, CDR2 ANQGSEA. CDR3 length equals 15 residues.